A selection of T cell receptor beta chains follows, all from one sample in a study of T cell changes during pregnancy in multiple sclerosis. The data were produced by immunoSEQ multiplex PCR, yet TCRdb's version contains in-frame clones alone and is incomplete. The sample yields 49,000 or so clones, roughly nine tenths seen once. Sequenced material: CD4+ T cells from peripheral blood mononuclear cells, taken in the second trimester of pregnancy. These receptors were collected from a female donor in good health, enrolled as a control in a pregnancy study. The CDR3 runs from the conserved cysteine through the conserved F or W. The order of the fields is D gene, V gene, J gene, clone size, CDR3 protein, CDR3 DNA. D genes are given only for firm matches. A clone size is listed for some rows: how often the clone was seen (once, few, many), or a class if it is expanded.

D: .; V: TRBV27; J: TRBJ1-5; size: .; CDR3: CASSITGWVNQPQHF; DNA: TGTGCCAGCAGTATTACAGGGTGGGTTAACCAGCCCCAGCATTTT
D: .; V: TRBV30; J: TRBJ1-5; size: .; CDR3: CAWSLGLAGGAPQHF; DNA: TGTGCCTGGAGTTTAGGTTTGGCAGGAGGCGCGCCCCAGCATTTT
D: .; V: TRBV18; J: TRBJ2-2; size: .; CDR3: CASSPRQGNTGELFF; DNA: TGTGCCAGCTCACCACGGCAGGGTAACACCGGGGAGCTGTTTTTT
D: TRBD1; V: TRBV4-2; J: TRBJ1-1; size: .; CDR3: CASRPDRGAILNTEAFF; DNA: TGTGCCAGCAGACCGGACAGGGGCGCCATCCTGAACACTGAAGCTTTCTTT
D: .; V: TRBV30; J: TRBJ2-1; size: .; CDR3: CAWSGRNEQFF; DNA: TGTGCCTGGAGTGGGAGAAATGAGCAGTTCTTC
D: TRBD2; V: TRBV11-3; J: TRBJ2-1; size: .; CDR3: CASSFLLAGGNNEQFF; DNA: TGTGCCAGCAGCTTCTTACTAGCGGGGGGGAACAATGAGCAGTTCTTC
D: .; V: TRBV5-1; J: TRBJ1-6; size: .; CDR3: CASSSTNLVPNSPLHF; DNA: TGCGCCAGCAGCTCAACTAACCTGGTACCTAATTCACCCCTCCACTTT
D: .; V: TRBV5-4; J: TRBJ2-7; size: .; CDR3: CASSSGTSYEQYF; DNA: TGTGCCAGCAGCTCCGGGACTTCCTACGAGCAGTACTTC
D: TRBD2; V: TRBV7-3; J: TRBJ2-3; size: .; CDR3: CASSLDARTSPDTQYF; DNA: TGTGCCAGCAGCTTAGACGCCCGGACTAGTCCAGATACGCAGTATTTT
D: TRBD1; V: TRBV7-6; J: TRBJ1-2; size: once; CDR3: CASSRDTGGDGYTF; DNA: TGTGCCAGCAGCAGGGACACAGGGGGGGACGGCTACACCTTC
D: .; V: TRBV6-1; J: TRBJ2-7; size: .; CDR3: CASRFRGTQAEQYF; DNA: TGTGCCAGCAGATTCCGAGGGACACAGGCCGAGCAGTACTTC
D: .; V: TRBV5-4; J: TRBJ2-5; size: .; CDR3: CASSPGGPQETQYF; DNA: TGTGCCAGCAGCCCCGGGGGGCCCCAAGAGACCCAGTACTTC
D: .; V: TRBV7-9; J: TRBJ1-4; size: once; CDR3: CASNTGTPNEKLFF; DNA: TGTGCCAGCAACACCGGGACACCTAATGAAAAACTGTTTTTT
D: .; V: TRBV7-3; J: TRBJ1-3; size: .; CDR3: CASSSNQPGQGNTIYF; DNA: TGTGCCAGCAGCTCGAACCAACCGGGACAAGGAAACACCATATATTTT
D: TRBD1; V: TRBV18; J: TRBJ2-7; size: .; CDR3: CASSLFRDSPYEQYF; DNA: TGTGCCAGCTCACTATTCCGGGACAGCCCCTACGAGCAGTACTTC
D: TRBD1; V: TRBV7-6; J: TRBJ1-1; size: .; CDR3: CASSFGQGLEAFF; DNA: TGTGCCAGCAGCTTCGGACAGGGGCTTGAAGCTTTCTTT
D: .; V: TRBV18; J: TRBJ1-1; size: .; CDR3: CASSPPYSGLNTEAFF; DNA: TGTGCCAGCTCACCACCGTATTCAGGGCTGAACACTGAAGCTTTCTTT
D: TRBD1; V: TRBV5-5; J: TRBJ2-7; size: .; CDR3: CASSLVTGIYEQYF; DNA: TGTGCCAGCAGCTTGGTGACAGGGATCTACGAGCAGTACTTC
D: .; V: TRBV9; J: TRBJ1-4; size: .; CDR3: CASSVTSKKGEKLFF; DNA: TGTGCCAGCAGCGTAACATCAAAAAAGGGGGAAAAACTGTTTTTT
D: .; V: TRBV19; J: TRBJ1-2; size: .; CDR3: CASTAGTRYGYTF; DNA: TGTGCCAGTACCGCCGGGACAAGGTATGGCTACACCTTC
D: .; V: TRBV10-3; J: TRBJ1-3; size: .; CDR3: CAIHPDGTRGNTIYF; DNA: TGTGCCATCCATCCCGACGGGACAAGAGGAAACACCATATATTTT
D: .; V: TRBV19; J: TRBJ2-5; size: .; CDR3: CASSPSSSWETQYF; DNA: TGTGCCAGTAGTCCCTCCTCTAGTTGGGAGACCCAGTACTTC
D: .; V: TRBV30; J: TRBJ2-1; size: .; CDR3: CAWSDGTVYNEQFF; DNA: TGTGCCTGGAGTGACGGGACTGTTTACAATGAGCAGTTCTTC
D: .; V: TRBV19; J: TRBJ1-3; size: .; CDR3: CASSRLGNTIYF; DNA: TGTGCCAGTAGTCGACTAGGAAACACCATATATTTT
D: TRBD1; V: TRBV10-2; J: TRBJ1-1; size: .; CDR3: CASTWTGEDTEAFF; DNA: TGCGCCAGCACCTGGACAGGGGAGGACACTGAAGCTTTCTTT
D: TRBD1; V: TRBV15; J: TRBJ1-4; size: .; CDR3: CATSRPTGPNEKLFF; DNA: TGTGCCACCAGCAGACCGACAGGGCCCAATGAAAAACTGTTTTTT
D: .; V: TRBV18; J: TRBJ1-1; size: .; CDR3: CASSPFSGNTEAFF; DNA: TGTGCCAGCTCACCGTTTTCGGGGAACACTGAAGCTTTCTTT
D: TRBD1; V: TRBV15; J: TRBJ1-2; size: .; CDR3: CATSRTGNGYTF; DNA: TGTGCCACCAGCCGGACAGGGAATGGCTACACCTTC
D: .; V: TRBV4-3; J: TRBJ1-1; size: once; CDR3: CASSFRGLDTEAFF; DNA: TGCGCCAGCAGCTTCCGAGGCTTAGACACTGAAGCTTTCTTT
D: TRBD2; V: TRBV29-1; J: TRBJ2-2; size: .; CDR3: CSAGLADGELFF; DNA: TGCAGCGCAGGACTAGCGGACGGGGAGCTGTTTTTT
D: TRBD2; V: TRBV7-2; J: TRBJ2-1; size: .; CDR3: CASSLAEVGGRGQFF; DNA: TGTGCCAGCAGCTTAGCGGAGGTTGGGGGGAGGGGGCAGTTCTTC
D: .; V: TRBV6-1; J: TRBJ1-2; size: .; CDR3: CASTEYGRDYGYTF; DNA: TGTGCCAGCACCGAGTATGGCAGGGACTATGGCTACACCTTC
D: .; V: TRBV6-5; J: TRBJ2-1; size: .; CDR3: CASRHPDNEQFF; DNA: TGTGCCAGCAGGCACCCGGACAATGAGCAGTTCTTC
D: .; V: TRBV4-2; J: TRBJ1-5; size: .; CDR3: CASSQGRGQPQHF; DNA: TGTGCCAGCAGCCAAGGCAGGGGACAGCCCCAGCATTTT
D: .; V: TRBV7-2; J: TRBJ1-1; size: .; CDR3: CASSLVPGMNTEAFF; DNA: TGTGCCAGCAGCTTAGTTCCGGGGATGAACACTGAAGCTTTCTTT
D: .; V: TRBV23-1; J: TRBJ2-6; size: .; CDR3: CASSPWERRSSGANVLTF; DNA: TGCGCCAGCAGTCCCTGGGAGAGGAGAAGCTCTGGGGCCAACGTCCTGACTTTC
D: .; V: TRBV6-6; J: TRBJ2-7; size: .; CDR3: CATLRTAYEQYF; DNA: TGTGCCACCCTTCGGACAGCCTACGAGCAGTACTTC
D: .; V: TRBV7-3; J: TRBJ1-1; size: .; CDR3: CASSFRDKVMNTEAFF; DNA: TGTGCCAGCAGCTTCCGGGATAAAGTCATGAACACTGAAGCTTTCTTT
D: TRBD1; V: TRBV6-1; J: TRBJ2-1; size: .; CDR3: CASSEFFWGSTGTGDNEQFF; DNA: TGTGCCAGCAGTGAATTTTTCTGGGGTTCAACCGGGACAGGGGACAATGAGCAGTTCTTC
D: .; V: TRBV9; J: TRBJ1-2; size: .; CDR3: CASNPGGDGRGYTF; DNA: TGTGCCAGCAACCCTGGAGGGGATGGTCGTGGCTACACCTTC
D: TRBD2; V: TRBV7-2; J: TRBJ2-5; size: .; CDR3: CASSQSGGETQYF; DNA: TGTGCCAGCAGCCAAAGCGGGGGTGAGACCCAGTACTTC
D: .; V: TRBV6-5; J: TRBJ1-5; size: .; CDR3: CASTEGQGHQPQHF; DNA: TGTGCCAGCACCGAGGGGCAGGGGCATCAGCCCCAGCATTTT
D: .; V: TRBV4-3; J: TRBJ1-3; size: .; CDR3: CASSQDFPSSSGNTIYF; DNA: TGCGCCAGCAGCCAAGATTTCCCTTCCAGCTCTGGAAACACCATATATTTT
D: TRBD1; V: TRBV29-1; J: TRBJ1-1; size: .; CDR3: CSVVLGQGTEAFF; DNA: TGCAGCGTTGTCCTCGGACAGGGAACTGAAGCTTTCTTT
D: TRBD1; V: TRBV30; J: TRBJ2-1; size: once; CDR3: CAWSQTGGGYNEQFF; DNA: TGTGCCTGGAGTCAAACAGGGGGAGGCTACAATGAGCAGTTCTTC